A selection of T cell receptor beta chains follows, all from one sample in a study of blood T cell repertoires in COVID-19. Clones were read by immunoSEQ multiplex PCR, and TCRdb kept only the in-frame ones, dropping some. The table shows 84,000 or so clones, with roughly 78% occurring only once. Sequencing used peripheral blood. These receptors were obtained from a woman older than 75 with acute or convalescent COVID-19. The CDR3 runs from the conserved cysteine through the conserved F or W. The D gene is left open where the match is weak. Size values are once, few and many counts, or a class for expanded clones, and some rows have none.

D gene | J gene | clone size | V gene | CDR3 DNA | CDR3 protein
TRBD2 | TRBJ2-3 | many | TRBV5-1 | TGCGCCAGCAGCGGCAATAGCGGGGGCGCAGATACGCAGTATTTT | CASSGNSGGADTQYF
. | TRBJ1-5 | few | TRBV19 | TGTGCCAGTAGTATAGGAGACTTTTATCAGCCCCAGCATTTT | CASSIGDFYQPQHF
. | TRBJ2-3 | once | TRBV6-5 | TGTGCCAGCAGGATGGGGGAGGGGGGAGATACGCAGTATTTT | CASRMGEGGDTQYF
. | TRBJ2-7 | once | TRBV10-3 | TGTGCCATCAGTGAGTCACGGGGGGAGCAGTACTTC | CAISESRGEQYF
TRBD2 | TRBJ2-2 | . | TRBV14 | TGTGCCAGCAGCCAAGGGACTAGCCTAGTCACCGGGGAGCTGTTTTTT | CASSQGTSLVTGELFF
TRBD1 | TRBJ2-3 | once | TRBV5-6 | TGTGCCAGCAGCTTGGTTTGGGACAGGGGTCTCACAGATACGCAGTATTTT | CASSLVWDRGLTDTQYF
. | TRBJ2-7 | . | TRBV3-1/TRBV3-2 | TGTGCCAGCAGCCCCGTGATTGAGGGCGAGCAGTACTTC | CASSPVIEGEQYF
TRBD2 | TRBJ2-7 | . | TRBV2 | TGTGCCAGCAGCCTAGCGGGAGTTAGTGAGCAGTACTTC | CASSLAGVSEQYF
TRBD1 | TRBJ1-4 | . | TRBV13 | TGTGCCAGCAGCTTAGGAGGGGCGCGGACAGGGTCACTGTTTTTT | CASSLGGARTGSLFF
. | TRBJ1-2 | few | TRBV5-1 | TGCGCCAGCAGCTTGGGGGCCTCGGACTCTGGCTATGGCTACACCTTC | CASSLGASDSGYGYTF
. | TRBJ2-6 | . | TRBV6-5 | TGTGCCAGCAGTTCGTCTGGGGCCAACGTCCTGACTTTC | CASSSSGANVLTF
TRBD1 | TRBJ2-1 | . | TRBV5-4 | TGTGCCAGCAGCTTAAGACAGGGGGCCGGCAATGAGCAGTTCTTC | CASSLRQGAGNEQFF
. | TRBJ2-1 | . | TRBV13 | TGTGCCAGCAGACCTGAGACAGAAAAAAATGAGCAGTTCTTC | CASRPETEKNEQFF
TRBD1 | TRBJ1-2 | . | TRBV5-6 | TGTGCCAGCAGCCGAAAAGGACAGGCTGGGGGAGATGGCTACACCTTC | CASSRKGQAGGDGYTF
TRBD2 | TRBJ2-1 | . | TRBV7-2 | TGTGCCAGCAGCCCTAGGGGGGGACTAGCGAAGTACAATGAGCAGTTCTTC | CASSPRGGLAKYNEQFF
TRBD1 | TRBJ2-7 | . | TRBV27 | TGTGCCAGCAGTTTAGACAGGGTGAGAAACGAGCAGTACTTC | CASSLDRVRNEQYF
. | TRBJ1-5 | . | TRBV7-9 | TGTGCCAGCAGCTTGGGAGGGTATAGCAATCAGCCCCAGCATTTT | CASSLGGYSNQPQHF
. | TRBJ2-7 | . | TRBV30 | TGTGCCTGGGGTACAGGAGCCCCCTACGAGCAGTACTTC | CAWGTGAPYEQYF
. | TRBJ2-2 | . | TRBV6-1 | TGTGCCAGCAGTGTACAGGGTACCGGGGAGCTGTTTTTT | CASSVQGTGELFF
TRBD1 | TRBJ2-5 | . | TRBV5-1 | TGCGCCAGCAGCTTGGCGGGACAGGGGTCAGAGACCCAGTACTTC | CASSLAGQGSETQYF
TRBD1 | TRBJ2-5 | once | TRBV30 | TGTGCCTGGAGTGTAGGACAGGGGATAGGAGAGACCCAGTACTTC | CAWSVGQGIGETQYF
. | TRBJ1-2 | once | TRBV5-1 | TGCGCCAGCAGCGAACAGGCCGACTATGGCTACACCTTC | CASSEQADYGYTF
. | TRBJ1-4 | . | TRBV19 | TGTGCCAGTAGTATTTTGGGGGCTCCAACTAATGAAAAACTGTTTTTT | CASSILGAPTNEKLFF
. | TRBJ2-7 | . | TRBV6-5 | TGTGCCAGCAGTTACTTTAGCGGCCCTTCCTACGAGCAGTACTTC | CASSYFSGPSYEQYF
TRBD2 | TRBJ2-7 | . | TRBV7-2 | TGTGCCAGCAGCTCCAGGACTAGCGGGGATTACGAGCAGTACTTC | CASSSRTSGDYEQYF
TRBD2 | TRBJ2-3 | . | TRBV7-2 | TGTGCCAGCAGCTTATCTAGCGGGGGAGATACGCAGTATTTT | CASSLSSGGDTQYF
. | TRBJ2-6 | . | TRBV12-3/TRBV12-4 | TGTGCCAGCACGGAGGTGGCGGCCAACGTCCTGACTTTC | CASTEVAANVLTF
TRBD1 | TRBJ1-4 | . | TRBV11-2 | TGTGCCAGCATACCGGGACAGGGATTAACAACTAATGAAAAACTGTTTTTT | CASIPGQGLTTNEKLFF
. | TRBJ2-4 | . | TRBV7-8 | TGTGCCAGCAGCTTAGCGGAGCCCCTAAACATTCAGTACTTC | CASSLAEPLNIQYF
. | TRBJ2-5 | . | TRBV3-1/TRBV3-2 | TGTGCCAGCAGCCAAGAAACGGGGGAGTTCCAAGAGACCCAGTACTTC | CASSQETGEFQETQYF
TRBD1 | TRBJ2-2 | once | TRBV5-1 | TGCGCCAGCAGCTCCGGACAGGCCACCGGGGAGCTGTTTTTT | CASSSGQATGELFF
TRBD1 | TRBJ2-7 | . | TRBV7-6 | TGTGCCAGCAGCCCTCGTACAGGAAAGGGGGCGAGCTCCTACGAGCAGTACTTC | CASSPRTGKGASSYEQYF
. | TRBJ2-7 | . | TRBV14 | TGTGCCAGCAGCCAAGATCCTTCAGGCTACAGCTCCTACGAGCAGTACTTC | CASSQDPSGYSSYEQYF
. | TRBJ1-2 | few | TRBV12-3/TRBV12-4 | TGTGCCAGCAGTTTCCGGGGGGATGGCTACACCTTC | CASSFRGDGYTF
. | TRBJ1-5 | . | TRBV2 | TGTGCCAGCTCCACACAGGCCCTTGGCAATCAGCCCCAGCATTTT | CASSTQALGNQPQHF
TRBD1 | TRBJ2-7 | few | TRBV7-8 | TGTGCCAGCAGCCGTAGGGGGCCCGAGCAGTACTTC | CASSRRGPEQYF
TRBD2 | TRBJ2-2 | . | TRBV19 | TGTGCCAGTAGTTCCTCGGCGGGAGTTATGGCCGGGGAGCTGTTTTTT | CASSSSAGVMAGELFF
. | TRBJ1-1 | . | TRBV5-1 | TGCGCCAGCAGCTTGGGCGTTGATGGTGAAGCTTTCTTT | CASSLGVDGEAFF
TRBD2 | TRBJ2-2 | . | TRBV9 | TGTGCCAGCAGCCCTCTCGGGGGGGGCTCCAGGGGCGGGGAGCTGTTTTTT | CASSPLGGGSRGGELFF
. | TRBJ1-6 | . | TRBV5-1 | TGCGCCAGCAGCCTAAATCCAGGGAATTCACCCCTCCACTTT | CASSLNPGNSPLHF
. | TRBJ2-7 | . | TRBV6-1 | TGTGCCAGCAGTGAAATGGCCAGCTCCTACGAGCAGTACTTC | CASSEMASSYEQYF
TRBD1 | TRBJ2-7 | few | TRBV10-1 | TGCGCCAGCAGTGACCACCGGGACAGCGCCTACGAGCAGTACTTC | CASSDHRDSAYEQYF
. | TRBJ2-7 | . | TRBV7-9 | TGTGCCAGCAGCTTAGGCGTAGCGCTGAGCGAGCAGTACTTC | CASSLGVALSEQYF
. | TRBJ2-5 | . | TRBV21-1 | TGTGCCAGCAGCAAAGGCTTCTTACAGCTAAAACAAGAGACCCAGTACTTC | CASSKGFLQLKQETQYF
. | TRBJ1-5 | . | TRBV29-1 | TGCAGCGCCGTGGACAGCTATAGCAATCAGCCCCAGCATTTT | CSAVDSYSNQPQHF
TRBD1 | TRBJ2-7 | few | TRBV30 | TGTGCCTGGAGTGAGGGAACAGGGGGCAGATACGAGCAGTACTTC | CAWSEGTGGRYEQYF
TRBD2 | TRBJ2-3 | . | TRBV7-6 | TGTGCCAGCAGCGGTGAGGGACTAGCGGGAGGAGGCACAGATACGCAGTATTTT | CASSGEGLAGGGTDTQYF
TRBD1 | TRBJ2-3 | . | TRBV29-1 | TGCAGCGTTGACGGGACAGGAGGCACAGATACGCAGTATTTT | CSVDGTGGTDTQYF
TRBD1 | TRBJ1-2 | . | TRBV20-1 | TGCAGTGCCGACAGGGGGGCTGGCTACACCTTC | CSADRGAGYTF
. | TRBJ2-5 | . | TRBV11-2 | TGTGCCAGCAGCTCGGACAGCGAAGAGACCCAGTACTTC | CASSSDSEETQYF
. | TRBJ1-1 | . | TRBV25-1 | TGTGCCAGCAGCGGAAGACAGCACCTTGCGACTGAAGCTTTCTTT | CASSGRQHLATEAFF
TRBD1 | TRBJ2-7 | . | TRBV7-9 | TGTGCCAGCAGCCCCCGGACGGGACAGGGAGGCGACGAGCAGTACTTC | CASSPRTGQGGDEQYF
TRBD1 | TRBJ2-1 | . | TRBV7-3 | TGTGCCAGCACCCACACAGGGGTCGACAATGAGCAGTTCTTC | CASTHTGVDNEQFF
. | TRBJ1-4 | . | TRBV6-4 | TGTGCCAGCAGTGATTCGCTGTTTTTT | CASSDSLFF
. | TRBJ2-2 | . | TRBV29-1 | TGCAGCGTTGTTACCGGGAGTACCACCGGGGAGCTGTTTTTT | CSVVTGSTTGELFF
TRBD1 | TRBJ1-2 | few | TRBV7-9 | TGTGCCAGCAGCAGACAGGGGCCGCGGACAGCCTATGGCTACACCTTC | CASSRQGPRTAYGYTF
TRBD2 | TRBJ2-7 | . | TRBV5-1 | TGCGCCAGCAGCTCGGGACGACTAGCCGCCTACGAGCAGTACTTC | CASSSGRLAAYEQYF
TRBD2 | TRBJ2-7 | . | TRBV2 | TGTGCCAGCAGTCCGGGACTAGCGGGGGGTGGTGACTTC | CASSPGLAGGGDF
TRBD2 | TRBJ2-1 | . | TRBV5-1 | TGCGCCAGCAGCTTGGGATCTAGCGGGGGGCCCTTATCCTACAATGAGCAGTTCTTC | CASSLGSSGGPLSYNEQFF